A selection of T cell receptor beta chains follows, all from one sample in a study of T cells in Graves' hyperthyroidism and ophthalmopathy. TCRdb analysed the multiplex PCR reads with MiXCR anew, one entry per CDR3 protein. The data contain hundreds of thousands of distinct CDR3 sequences, approximately 13% of them singletons. Sequenced: blood. These receptors came from a woman aged 25 to 39 with Graves' hyperthyroidism that later progressed to Graves' ophthalmopathy. Both conserved end residues are part of each CDR3. Each record gives: V gene, clone size, J gene, D gene, CDR3 protein, CDR3 DNA. The D gene is left open where the match is weak. The size entry is marked missing in some rows and otherwise reads once, few, many or a size class.

V gene: TRBV30
clone size: NA
J gene: TRBJ1-2
D gene: NA
CDR3 protein: CAFDRGYGYTF
CDR3 DNA: TGTGCCTTCGACAGAGGCTATGGCTACACCTTC

V gene: TRBV28
clone size: many
J gene: TRBJ1-1
D gene: NA
CDR3 protein: CASKVTGGANTEAFF
CDR3 DNA: TGTGCCAGCAAAGTAACGGGAGGGGCGAACACTGAAGCTTTCTTT

V gene: TRBV12-3/TRBV12-4
clone size: many
J gene: TRBJ2-3
D gene: TRBD2
CDR3 protein: CASHGPSGTDTQYF
CDR3 DNA: TGTGCCAGCCACGGACCTAGCGGGACCGATACGCAGTATTTT

V gene: TRBV24-1
clone size: NA
J gene: TRBJ1-2
D gene: TRBD1
CDR3 protein: CATSDGAGQGANYGYTF
CDR3 DNA: TGTGCCACCAGTGATGGGGCCGGACAGGGAGCTAACTATGGCTACACCTTC

V gene: TRBV12-5
clone size: few
J gene: TRBJ1-1
D gene: NA
CDR3 protein: CASGPPQWGGRDTEAFF
CDR3 DNA: TGTGCTAGTGGACCACCCCAATGGGGGGGAAGGGACACTGAAGCTTTCTTT

V gene: TRBV9
clone size: many
J gene: TRBJ2-5
D gene: TRBD1
CDR3 protein: CASSEGQGVEETQYF
CDR3 DNA: TGTGCCAGCAGCGAGGGACAGGGGGTCGAAGAGACCCAGTACTTC

V gene: TRBV20-1
clone size: NA
J gene: TRBJ2-7
D gene: TRBD2
CDR3 protein: CSKREGLLEQYF
CDR3 DNA: TGCAGCAAGCGGGAGGGCCTACTCGAGCAGTACTTC

V gene: TRBV20-1
clone size: NA
J gene: TRBJ2-3
D gene: TRBD1
CDR3 protein: CSASARGSTDTQYF
CDR3 DNA: TGCAGTGCTAGTGCCAGGGGGAGCACAGATACGCAGTATTTT

V gene: TRBV12-3/TRBV12-4
clone size: many
J gene: TRBJ1-6
D gene: TRBD1
CDR3 protein: CASSEDRTRDSPLHF
CDR3 DNA: TGTGCCAGCAGTGAGGACAGGACACGGGATTCACCCCTCCACTTT

V gene: TRBV6-1
clone size: NA
J gene: TRBJ1-5
D gene: NA
CDR3 protein: CASSTQGHNQPQHF
CDR3 DNA: TGTGCCAGCAGTACGCAGGGACACAATCAGCCCCAGCATTTT

V gene: TRBV27
clone size: many
J gene: TRBJ1-4
D gene: NA
CDR3 protein: CASRSGSGEKLFF
CDR3 DNA: TGTGCCAGCAGATCTGGGAGCGGGGAAAAACTGTTTTTT

V gene: TRBV29-1
clone size: NA
J gene: TRBJ1-2
D gene: TRBD1
CDR3 protein: CSVGGIETQGGIYGYTF
CDR3 DNA: TGCAGCGTGGGAGGGATTGAAACACAGGGGGGCATCTATGGCTACACCTTC

V gene: TRBV6-1
clone size: few
J gene: TRBJ1-1
D gene: TRBD1
CDR3 protein: CASSLPGQRLTEAFF
CDR3 DNA: TGTGCCAGCAGCCTACCGGGACAGAGGTTAACTGAAGCTTTCTTT

V gene: TRBV9
clone size: NA
J gene: TRBJ2-5
D gene: NA
CDR3 protein: CASSVASGELQESQYF
CDR3 DNA: TGTGCCAGCAGCGTAGCTTCAGGGGAGCTCCAAGAGAGCCAGTACTTC

V gene: TRBV29-1
clone size: NA
J gene: TRBJ1-1
D gene: NA
CDR3 protein: CSVEGGDGAYTEAFF
CDR3 DNA: TGCAGCGTTGAAGGGGGTGATGGGGCATACACTGAAGCTTTCTTT

V gene: TRBV27
clone size: many
J gene: TRBJ2-7
D gene: NA
CDR3 protein: CASSLSGAGRGEQYF
CDR3 DNA: TGTGCCAGCAGTTTATCGGGGGCAGGGAGGGGCGAGCAGTACTTC

V gene: TRBV28
clone size: NA
J gene: TRBJ2-3
D gene: NA
CDR3 protein: CASSRPPDTQYF
CDR3 DNA: TGTGCCAGCAGCCGACCCCCGGATACGCAGTATTTT

V gene: TRBV2
clone size: many
J gene: TRBJ2-1
D gene: TRBD1
CDR3 protein: CASSATTGGFVAYNEQFF
CDR3 DNA: TGTGCCAGCAGTGCAACTACAGGGGGGTTTGTCGCCTACAATGAGCAGTTCTTC